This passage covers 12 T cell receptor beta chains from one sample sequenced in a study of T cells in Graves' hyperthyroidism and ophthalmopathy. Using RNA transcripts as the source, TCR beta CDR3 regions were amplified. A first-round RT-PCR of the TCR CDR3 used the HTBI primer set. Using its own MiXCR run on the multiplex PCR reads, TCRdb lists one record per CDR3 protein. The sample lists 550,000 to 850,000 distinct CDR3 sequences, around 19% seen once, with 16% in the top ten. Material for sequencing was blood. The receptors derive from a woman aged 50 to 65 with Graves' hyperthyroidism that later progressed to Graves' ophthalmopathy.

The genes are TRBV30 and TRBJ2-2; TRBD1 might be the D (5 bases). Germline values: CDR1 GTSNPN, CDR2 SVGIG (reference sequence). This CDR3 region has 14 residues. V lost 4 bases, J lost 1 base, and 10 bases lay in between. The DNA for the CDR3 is TGTGCCTGGACCCCCAGGGTGAACACCGGGGAGCTGTTTTTT. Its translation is CAWTPRVNTGELFF.

CDR3 amino acids: CATSIWDRAYTGELFF. CDR3 coding DNA: TGTGCCACCAGCATATGGGACAGGGCGTACACCGGGGAGCTGTTTTTT. The chain recombines TRBV15 with TRBJ2-2; 9 bases align to TRBD1. The length of the CDR3 is 16 residues. CDR1 LNHNV and CDR2 YYDKDF come from the germline V gene (reference sequence). With 4 bases clipped from V and 3 bases from J, the junction kept 6 bases outside the gene matches.

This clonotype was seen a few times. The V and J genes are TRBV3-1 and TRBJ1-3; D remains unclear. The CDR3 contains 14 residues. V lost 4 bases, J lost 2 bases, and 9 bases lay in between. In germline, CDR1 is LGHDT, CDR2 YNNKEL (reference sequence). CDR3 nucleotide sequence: TGTGCCAGCAGCCCGATGGGAACTGGAAACACCATATATTTT. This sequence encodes CASSPMGTGNTIYF.

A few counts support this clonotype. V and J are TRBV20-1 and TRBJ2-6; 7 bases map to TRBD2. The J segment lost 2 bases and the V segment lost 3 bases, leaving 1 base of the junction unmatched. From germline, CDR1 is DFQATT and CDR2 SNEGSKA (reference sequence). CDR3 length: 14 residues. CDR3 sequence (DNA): TGCAGTGCTAGCAGCGGGACTGGGGCCAACGTCCTGACTTTC. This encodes CSASSGTGANVLTF.

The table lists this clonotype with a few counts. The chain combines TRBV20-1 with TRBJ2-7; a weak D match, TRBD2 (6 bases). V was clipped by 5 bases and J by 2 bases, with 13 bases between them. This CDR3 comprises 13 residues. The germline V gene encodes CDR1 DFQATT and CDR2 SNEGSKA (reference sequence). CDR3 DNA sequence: TGCAGTGCTTCCGGGACTGACACCTACGAGCAGTACTTC. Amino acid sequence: CSASGTDTYEQYF.

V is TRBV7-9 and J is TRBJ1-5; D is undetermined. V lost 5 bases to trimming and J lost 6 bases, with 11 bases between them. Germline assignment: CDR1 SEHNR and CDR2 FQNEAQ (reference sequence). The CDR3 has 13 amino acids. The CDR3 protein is CASSETSAQPQHF. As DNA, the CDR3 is TGTGCCAGCAGCGAAACAAGTGCTCAGCCCCAGCATTTT.

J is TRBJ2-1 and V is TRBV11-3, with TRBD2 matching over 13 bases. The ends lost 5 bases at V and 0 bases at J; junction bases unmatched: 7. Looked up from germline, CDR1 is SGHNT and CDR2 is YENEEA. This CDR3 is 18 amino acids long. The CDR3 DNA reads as TGTGCCAGCAGCCCACTAGCGGGGGGGCCTAGCTCCTACAATGAGCAGTTCTTC. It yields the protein CASSPLAGGPSSYNEQFF.

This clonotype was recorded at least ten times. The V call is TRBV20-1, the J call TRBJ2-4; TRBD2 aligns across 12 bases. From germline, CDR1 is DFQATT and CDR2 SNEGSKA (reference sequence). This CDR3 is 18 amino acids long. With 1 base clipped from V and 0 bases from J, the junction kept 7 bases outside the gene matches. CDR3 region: CSARVTSGGTLAKNIQYF. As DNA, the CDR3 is TGCAGTGCTAGAGTTACTAGCGGGGGGACCTTAGCCAAAAACATTCAGTACTTC.

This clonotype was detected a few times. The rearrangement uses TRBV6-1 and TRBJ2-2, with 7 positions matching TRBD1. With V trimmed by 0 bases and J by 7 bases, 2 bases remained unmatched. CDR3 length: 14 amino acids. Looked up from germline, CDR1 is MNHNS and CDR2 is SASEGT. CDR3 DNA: TGTGCCAGCAGTGAAGCGGGACAGTTCGGGGAGCTGTTTTTT. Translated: CASSEAGQFGELFF.

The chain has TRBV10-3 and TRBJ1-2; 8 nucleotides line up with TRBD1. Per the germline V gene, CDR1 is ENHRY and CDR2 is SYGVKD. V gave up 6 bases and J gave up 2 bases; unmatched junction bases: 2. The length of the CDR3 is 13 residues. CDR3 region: CAISRDRNYGYTF. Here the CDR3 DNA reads TGTGCCATCAGCCGGGACAGGAACTATGGCTACACCTTC.

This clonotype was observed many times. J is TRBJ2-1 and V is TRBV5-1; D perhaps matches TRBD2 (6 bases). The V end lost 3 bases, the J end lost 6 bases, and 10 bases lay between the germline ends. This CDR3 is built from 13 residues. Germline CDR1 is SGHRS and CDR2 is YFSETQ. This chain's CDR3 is CASSSSVGNEQFF. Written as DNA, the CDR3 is TGCGCCAGCAGCTCTAGCGTGGGCAATGAGCAGTTCTTC.

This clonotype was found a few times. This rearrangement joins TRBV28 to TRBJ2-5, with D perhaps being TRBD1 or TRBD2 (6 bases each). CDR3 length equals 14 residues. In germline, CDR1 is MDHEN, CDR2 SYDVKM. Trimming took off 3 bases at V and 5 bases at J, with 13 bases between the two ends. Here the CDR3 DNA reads TGTGCCAGCAGTTTGCTTACGGGGGCGGAGACCCAGTACTTC. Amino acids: CASSLLTGAETQYF.